This T cell receptor beta chain originates from a study of early T cells in non-severe SARS-CoV-2 infection. Study-wide context: The chains were unpaired, and the sequenced material was bulk RNA from unsorted whole blood.

In its sample, this clonotype was seen many times. The antigen is unknown. Attachment of unique molecular identifiers to individual cDNA molecules was performed. Using its own MiXCR run on the 5' RACE reads, TCRdb lists one record per CDR3 protein. The sample lists tens of thousands of distinct CDR3 sequences; about 6.7% were seen once. CDR3 size: 13 residues. CDR1 and CDR2 (germline): SQVTM, ANQGSEA. The V gene lost 0 bases and the J gene lost 14 bases, with 17 bases spanning the gap. Notes on the study in general: VDJdb matching favored anti-spike CD8 responses, missing private and CD4 specificities.

This TCR derives from an adult who was a healthcare worker with PCR-confirmed SARS-CoV-2 infection or an uninfected control (not recorded which). The chain employs TRBV29-1 and TRBJ2-1; no clear D. The material sequenced was whole blood. The CDR3 DNA sequence: TGCAGCGTTGAAGATTTAGACTCTTATGTAGAGTTCTTC. It specifies CSVEDLDSYVEFF.